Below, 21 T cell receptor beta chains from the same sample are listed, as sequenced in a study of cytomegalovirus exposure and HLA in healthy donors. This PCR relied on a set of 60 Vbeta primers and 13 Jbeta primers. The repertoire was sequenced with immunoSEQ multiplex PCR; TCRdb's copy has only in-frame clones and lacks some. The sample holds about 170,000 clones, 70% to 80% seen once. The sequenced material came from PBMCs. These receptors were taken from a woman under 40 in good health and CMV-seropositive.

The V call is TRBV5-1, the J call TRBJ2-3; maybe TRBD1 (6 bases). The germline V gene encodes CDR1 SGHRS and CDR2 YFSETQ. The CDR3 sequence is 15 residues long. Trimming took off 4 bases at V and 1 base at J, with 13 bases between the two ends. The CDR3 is CASSLGQTRTDTQYF. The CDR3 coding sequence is TGCGCCAGCAGCCTAGGACAGACTCGCACAGATACGCAGTATTTT.

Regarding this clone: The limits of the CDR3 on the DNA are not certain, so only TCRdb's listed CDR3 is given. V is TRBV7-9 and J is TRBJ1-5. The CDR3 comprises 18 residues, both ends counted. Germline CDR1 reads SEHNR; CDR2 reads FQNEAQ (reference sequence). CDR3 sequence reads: CASSSGGGLRAGNQPQHF.

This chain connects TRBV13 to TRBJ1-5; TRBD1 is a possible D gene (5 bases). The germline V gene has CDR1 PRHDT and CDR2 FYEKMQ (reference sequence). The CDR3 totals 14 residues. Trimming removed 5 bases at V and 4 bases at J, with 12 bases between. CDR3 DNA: TGTGCCAGCAGCCTGGGCAGGGCAAATCAGCCCCAGCATTTT. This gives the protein CASSLGRANQPQHF.

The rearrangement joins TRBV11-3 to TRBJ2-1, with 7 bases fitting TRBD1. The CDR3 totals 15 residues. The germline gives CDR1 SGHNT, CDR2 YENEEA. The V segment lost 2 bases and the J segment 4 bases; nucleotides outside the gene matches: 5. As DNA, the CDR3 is TGTGCCAGCAGCTTAACAGGGGTGGGGTACAATGAGCAGTTCTTC. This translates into CASSLTGVGYNEQFF.

CDR3 sequence: CASSGTGSSGNTIYF. The CDR3 DNA reads as TGTGCCAGCAGCGGGACGGGGAGCTCTGGAAACACCATATATTTT. The chain joins TRBV9 to TRBJ1-3; D ambiguous. CDR1 SGDLS and CDR2 YYNGEE come from the germline V gene. The CDR3 sequence is 15 residues long. V lost 3 bases, J lost 0 bases, and 10 bases lay in between.

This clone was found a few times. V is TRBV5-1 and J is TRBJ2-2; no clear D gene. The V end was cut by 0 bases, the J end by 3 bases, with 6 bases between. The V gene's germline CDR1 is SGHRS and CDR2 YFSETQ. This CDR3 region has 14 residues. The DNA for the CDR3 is TGCGCCAGCAGCTTGGGGGCCTACACCGGGGAGCTGTTTTTT. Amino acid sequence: CASSLGAYTGELFF.

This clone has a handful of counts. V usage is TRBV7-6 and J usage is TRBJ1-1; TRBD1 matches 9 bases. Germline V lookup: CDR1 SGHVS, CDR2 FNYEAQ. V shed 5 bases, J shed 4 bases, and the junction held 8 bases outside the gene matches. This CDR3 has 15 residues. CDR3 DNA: TGTGCCAGCAGCCAACCCCTACAGGGGGCCACTGAAGCTTTCTTT. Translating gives CASSQPLQGATEAFF.

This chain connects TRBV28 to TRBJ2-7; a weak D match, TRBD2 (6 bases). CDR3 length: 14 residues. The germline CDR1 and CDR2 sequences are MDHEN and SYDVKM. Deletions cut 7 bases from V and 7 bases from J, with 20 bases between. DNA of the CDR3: TGTGCCAGCACCATATGGGGGAAGGACTATGAGCAGTACTTC. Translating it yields CASTIWGKDYEQYF. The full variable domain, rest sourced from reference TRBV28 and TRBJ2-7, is DVKVTQSSRYLVKRTGEKVFLECVQDMDHENMFWYRQDPGLGLRLIYFSYDVKMKEKGDIPEGYSVSREKKERFSLILESASTNQTSMYLCASTIWGKDYEQYFGPGTRLTVT.

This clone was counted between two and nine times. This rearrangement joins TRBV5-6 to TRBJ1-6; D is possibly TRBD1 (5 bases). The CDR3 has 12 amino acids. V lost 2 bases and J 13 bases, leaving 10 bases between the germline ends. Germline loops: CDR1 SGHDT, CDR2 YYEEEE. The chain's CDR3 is CASSFFGAPLHF. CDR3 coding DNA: TGTGCCAGCAGCTTCTTTGGGGCTCCCCTCCACTTT.

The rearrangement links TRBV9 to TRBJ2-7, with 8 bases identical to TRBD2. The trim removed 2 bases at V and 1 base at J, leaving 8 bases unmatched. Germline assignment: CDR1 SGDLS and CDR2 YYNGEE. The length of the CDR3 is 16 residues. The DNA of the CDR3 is TGTGCCAGCAGCGTCGCAACCGGGGGGGAGTCCTACGAGCAGTACTTC. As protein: CASSVATGGESYEQYF.

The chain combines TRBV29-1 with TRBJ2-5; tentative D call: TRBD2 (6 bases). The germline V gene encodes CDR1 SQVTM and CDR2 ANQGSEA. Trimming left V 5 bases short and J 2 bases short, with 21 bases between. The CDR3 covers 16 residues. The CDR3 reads CSVPPGGGAQQETQYF. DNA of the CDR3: TGCAGCGTTCCTCCCGGGGGAGGAGCCCAACAAGAGACCCAGTACTTC.

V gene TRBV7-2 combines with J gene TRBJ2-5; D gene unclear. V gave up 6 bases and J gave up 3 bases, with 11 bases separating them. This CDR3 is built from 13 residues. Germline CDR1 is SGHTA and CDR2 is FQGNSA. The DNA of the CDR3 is TGTGCCAGCAGGATCGAACCAGAAGAGACCCAGTACTTC. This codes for CASRIEPEETQYF.

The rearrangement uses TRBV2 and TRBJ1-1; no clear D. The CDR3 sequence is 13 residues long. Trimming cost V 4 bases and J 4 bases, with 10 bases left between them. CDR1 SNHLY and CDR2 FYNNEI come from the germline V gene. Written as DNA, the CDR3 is TGTGCCAGCAGTGGCTCGAGGGTCACTGAAGCTTTCTTT. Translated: CASSGSRVTEAFF.

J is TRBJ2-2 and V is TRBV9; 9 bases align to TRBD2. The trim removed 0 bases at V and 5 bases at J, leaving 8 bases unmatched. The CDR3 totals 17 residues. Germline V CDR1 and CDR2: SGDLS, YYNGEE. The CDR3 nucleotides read TGTGCCAGCAGCGTAGCGGGTAGCGGGAGTGGTACCGGGGAGCTGTTTTTT. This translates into CASSVAGSGSGTGELFF.

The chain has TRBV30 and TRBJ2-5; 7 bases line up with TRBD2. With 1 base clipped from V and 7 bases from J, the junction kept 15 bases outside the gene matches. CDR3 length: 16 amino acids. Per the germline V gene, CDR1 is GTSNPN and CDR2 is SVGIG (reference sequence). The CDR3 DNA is TGTGCCTGGAGTGCCCAGCGGACCGCTTGGGGGGGGACCCAGTACTTC. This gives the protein CAWSAQRTAWGGTQYF.

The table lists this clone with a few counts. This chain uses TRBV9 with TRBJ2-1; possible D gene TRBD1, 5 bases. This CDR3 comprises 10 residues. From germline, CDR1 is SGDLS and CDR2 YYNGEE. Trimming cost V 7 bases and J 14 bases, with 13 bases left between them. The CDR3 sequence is CASGPLGEFF. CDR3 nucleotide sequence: TGTGCCAGCGGGCCCCTAGGGGAGTTCTTC.

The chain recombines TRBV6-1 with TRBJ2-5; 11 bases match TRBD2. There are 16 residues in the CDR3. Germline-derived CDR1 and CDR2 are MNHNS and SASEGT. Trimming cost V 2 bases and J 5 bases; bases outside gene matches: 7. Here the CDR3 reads CASSEMVAGGPETQYF. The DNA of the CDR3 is TGTGCCAGCAGTGAAATGGTAGCGGGAGGGCCGGAGACCCAGTACTTC.

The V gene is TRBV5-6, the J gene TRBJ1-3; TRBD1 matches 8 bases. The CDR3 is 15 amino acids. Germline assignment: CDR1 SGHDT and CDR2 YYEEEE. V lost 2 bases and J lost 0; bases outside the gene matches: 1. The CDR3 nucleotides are TGTGCCAGCAGCTTCGGACAGGGCTCTGGAAACACCATATATTTT. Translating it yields CASSFGQGSGNTIYF. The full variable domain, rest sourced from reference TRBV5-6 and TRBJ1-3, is DAGVTQSPTHLIKTRGQQVTLRCSPKSGHDTVSWYQQALGQGPQFIFQYYEEEERQRGNFPDRFSGHQFPNYSSELNVNALLLGDSALYLCASSFGQGSGNTIYFGEGSWLTVV.

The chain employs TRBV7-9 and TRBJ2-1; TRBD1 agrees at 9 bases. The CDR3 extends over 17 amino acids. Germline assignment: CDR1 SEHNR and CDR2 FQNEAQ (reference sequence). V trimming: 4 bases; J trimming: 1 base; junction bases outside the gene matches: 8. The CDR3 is CASSSGQGMLSYNEQFF. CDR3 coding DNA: TGTGCCAGCAGCTCGGGACAGGGTATGTTATCCTACAATGAGCAGTTCTTC.

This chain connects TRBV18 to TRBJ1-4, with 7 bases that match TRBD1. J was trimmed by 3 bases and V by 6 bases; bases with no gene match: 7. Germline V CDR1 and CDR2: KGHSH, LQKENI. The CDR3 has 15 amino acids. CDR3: CASSRGQAANEKLFF. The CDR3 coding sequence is TGTGCCAGCTCGCGCGGACAGGCAGCTAATGAAAAACTGTTTTTT.

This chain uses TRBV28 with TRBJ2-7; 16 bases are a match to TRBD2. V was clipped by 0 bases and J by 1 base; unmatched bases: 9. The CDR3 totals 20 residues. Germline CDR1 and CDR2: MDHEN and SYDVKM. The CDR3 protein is CASSLWGLAGGPVFSYEQYF. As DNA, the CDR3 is TGTGCCAGCAGTTTATGGGGACTAGCGGGAGGGCCCGTATTTTCCTACGAGCAGTACTTC.